Here is one T cell receptor (beta chain) with its context. Its cognate antigen is unknown. The sample is drawn from a study of CD8 T cells in ankylosing spondylitis. Study-level points and caveats: Characteristic, it appeared, of ankylosing spondylitis blood was a TCR beta motif of eight highly homologous variants. The clones that were linked to disease were reported to be significantly enriched in matched synovial fluid samples from ankylosing spondylitis patients.

Construction of TCR beta libraries was performed using quantitative 5'-RACE with molecular barcodes. TCRdb re-derived calls from the 5' RACE reads in MiXCR, one entry per CDR3 protein. The sample has about 700,000 distinct CDR3 sequences, around 17% seen once. Germline loops: CDR1 DFQATT, CDR2 SNEGSKA (reference sequence). V lost 0 bases and J 8 bases, leaving 11 bases between the germline ends. The CDR3 contains 13 residues. The chain couples TRBV20-1 to TRBJ2-1; D gene ambiguous. The sample comprised blood, either unsorted or a sorted T cell fraction (not recorded which). The TCR was taken from a male donor with ankylosing spondylitis. In nucleotides, the CDR3 is TGCAGTGCTAGAGATCTCGGGCTTGATGAGCAGTTCTTC. This codes for CSARDLGLDEQFF.